This T cell receptor beta chain originates from a study of cytomegalovirus exposure and HLA in healthy donors (dated by TCRdb to about 2017). With regard to the full study: An earlier analysis of under 600 of the donors reported more than 250 Gb of sequence data and around 110 million unique TCR beta sequences from about 179 million T cells. An early release that covered fewer than 800 HLA-typed donors contained about 290 gigabases of sequencing data and 80 million or so unique TCR sequences. Of the 300 to 500 genotyped donors, 65% to 90% were placed in the genetic ancestry cluster associated with self-reported Caucasian donors. The study aimed to test whether cataloging public T cell receptors could reveal signatures of past pathogen exposure. The study used immunosequencing to profile the T cell repertoires of several hundred subjects and linked those repertoires to cytomegalovirus serostatus. In addition to the first cohort of roughly 700 subjects, a separate validation cohort of approximately 130 different subjects was used. High-throughput TCR immunosequencing, statistical association of individual TCRs with disease status, and machine learning were combined to predict cytomegalovirus infection status. A later analysis re-analyzed previously published TCR beta repertoires from about 730 donors and added high-resolution HLA genotyping to study TCR occurrence patterns. In the later analysis, no new phenotypic data were used to find candidate immune exposures; instead, reliance was placed on TCR beta sequences and their occurrence across donors. In an earlier analysis of several hundred of the donors, high-throughput TCR beta sequencing was used to judge whether each TCR beta V gene segment behaved as functional or pseudogenic. Alongside the repertoire data, information on donor age, sex, ethnicity and CMV serostatus was compiled. A later genetic analysis took genome-wide SNP genotypes for about three fifths of the roughly 700 donors and used that subset as a discovery cohort. All discovery cohort repertoires had been generated on a single sequencing platform. HLA typing included class I and class II loci at four-digit resolution. Typing coverage varied by locus: roughly 620-640 donors for A, B, C, DRB1 and DQB1; around 560 for DQA1; about 570 for DPA1; under 490 for DPB1. Several DR-DQ haplotypes were handled as single units for association and clustering, since linkage in the cohort was strong. Among about 410 genotyped donors of the cohort, an average of approximately 240,000 unique TCR beta nucleotide sequences was sequenced per donor, of which 15% to 20% were non-productive.

Overall results and qualifications from the work: A further reported finding was that TCR beta sequences accurately predicted the HLA-A and HLA-B alleles for most subjects in the first cohort. A few of the identified cytomegalovirus-associated TCR beta chains were confirmed in vitro to be specific for cytomegalovirus antigens. In the study, around 150 TCR beta chains were listed as associated with cytomegalovirus. According to a later analysis, TCR association rates differed among HLA loci, with DRB1 alleles showing the most associated TCRs and HLA-C alleles showing the fewest. This cohort had only TCR beta chains sequenced, and the lack of alpha or paired-chain data limited which features could be detected. The only immune exposure information available for the cohort was CMV serostatus. Correlated functional status among segregating V segments might be attributable to linkage disequilibrium, but an unknown experimental factor could not be ruled out. Most TCR sequences were observed very rarely across donors, whereas some public TCRs were present in many individuals. Strong co-occurrence of HLA alleles, especially DR and DQ, made assigning TCR associations to individual alleles difficult. In a later analysis, HLA-associated TCR beta chains showed more clonal expansion and lower generation probabilities than non-associated chains that were equally common. Sequencing depth was assumed to be roughly uniform across donors in the presence/absence analyses, though that assumption may not hold. The classifier was reported to diagnose cytomegalovirus status with high specificity and sensitivity in both the original cohort and the validation cohort. An earlier analysis of 450 to 750 of the donors showed that most TCR beta V segments appeared in productive rearrangements either about 87% or about 30% of the time, which broadly matched IMGT annotations. Because counts were too low, some 17 rarely observed V segments, including chromosome 9 orphons, were excluded from the earlier analysis of 587 of the donors. In a later analysis, most CMV-associated TCR beta chains were found to appear HLA-restricted, with HLA associations seemingly driven largely by CMV exposure. A later analysis associated roughly 17,000 TCR beta sequences with specific HLA alleles at a false discovery rate of 0.05. Compared with the roughly 600-donor mean, donors in an Asian-associated ancestry cluster had fewer N-insertions in productive TCRs, according to a later genetic analysis. Because HLA typing was unavailable for some donors at each locus, only the typed subset was used in association tests. In a later analysis, several top co-occurrence clusters were reported to appear linked to parvovirus B19, influenza, CMV and Epstein-Barr virus. A later genetic analysis associated a missense DCLRE1C variant with V-gene and J-gene trimming of TCR beta chains, and an independent cohort replicated the association. A cluster of highly shared sequence variants was judged likely to be a technical artifact of the sequencing pipeline. The authors suggested that the approach could potentially be extended to other disease states and immunological phenotypes.

Library preparation employed the immunoSEQ multiplex PCR assay. The multiplex PCR relied on a mix of 60 forward primers for TCR Vbeta segments and 13 reverse primers for TCR Jbeta segments. A multiplex PCR assay on genomic DNA amplified the CDR3 region of rearranged TCR beta genes. Amplified TCR beta libraries were sequenced as 87-base-pair reads on the Illumina HiSeq System. The paper's data handling went like this. A later analysis tallied tens of millions of unique TCR beta chains across the roughly 610 repertoires, and some 10 million of those chains were shared by two or more donors. Raw reads were error-corrected and collapsed into unique sequences with a nearest-neighbor algorithm that merged closely related sequences to remove PCR and sequencing errors. V, D and J gene segments were assigned by aligning CDR3 sequences to IMGT reference sequences. For a sequence to be retained, a match of at least six nucleotides to both a V gene segment and a J gene segment was required. A rearrangement counted as productive if the CDR3 had no stop codons and remained in frame with V and J, and every other rearrangement counted as non-productive. CDR3 was defined according to IMGT convention as the region running from the second conserved V-encoded cysteine to the conserved J-encoded phenylalanine. Sequences without an unambiguous match to a single V gene segment were excluded from the earlier analysis of over 500 of the donors. In an earlier analysis of approximately 590 of the donors, a V segment was called functional when productive rearrangements were above 56.7%, and segregating when the standard deviation between donors exceeded 5%. A statistical classification framework was built for diagnosing cytomegalovirus status from the catalog of TCR beta chain sequences. A later analysis assigned V and J genes by comparing TCR nucleotide sequences with IMGT/GENE-DB human TR gene sequences. Using the TCRdist pipeline, a later analysis assigned CDR3 sequences along with most-parsimonious VDJ recombination scenarios. In a later analysis, each TCR beta chain was defined by its CDR3 amino acid sequence together with its V-gene family, and reads lacking a unique V-gene family were excluded. As a way to deal with suspected cross-contamination and a sequencing artifact, a later analysis dropped hundreds of nucleotide sequences that were highly shared and had low generation probability. In a later analysis, a clonal expansion index was calculated for each public chain from normalized within-repertoire ranks of inferred template counts. In a later analysis, generation probabilities were computed using a VDJ recombination model fitted to out-of-frame rearrangements, and the results were checked against IGoR. A later analysis scored TCR-TCR, TCR-HLA and TCR-CMV co-occurrence with hypergeometric tests, applying a repertoire-size bias correction to TCR pairs. To estimate false discovery rates, a later analysis permuted the HLA or CMV assignments 20 times. In a later analysis, co-occurring TCRs were grouped using DBSCAN, and TCRdist sequence similarity was added for clustering within HLA-allele-positive subsets. Repertoires with fewer than 30,000 or more than 120,000 public chains were left out of co-occurrence clustering, as were a handful of repertoires with anomalous nucleotide sharing. The table was pulled from immuneACCESS by TCRdb, which kept in-frame rearrangements only. Such tables lose some clones; where checked, under half of the loss comes from unresolved V genes, and the rest has no known cause. The V and J calls and clone size come from that table; D and trimming were worked out from the DNA. In all, the sample holds approximately 120,000 clones, and less than 80% of those were seen once. The ten most abundant clones make up 3% to 4.5% of the sample.

The cohort comprised some 680 healthy bone marrow donors. All cohort members were sampled while nominally healthy, although unrecorded immune exposures were likely present. The donor tested CMV seropositive and was one of the 289 seropositive cohort members. A peripheral blood sample was collected from each donor, and TCR beta sequencing was performed on peripheral blood mononuclear cells. The Qiagen DNeasy Blood Extraction Kit was used to extract genomic DNA from the blood cell samples. This clone was seen a few times. Its antigen specificity is not known. It has no much larger one-base neighbor in the sample; base qualities were not kept. This clonotype was sampled from a middle-aged man in good health and CMV-seropositive. The specimen was PBMCs.

For the CDR3, the sequence is CSVGSSTSYEQYF. The DNA is as follows: TGCAGCGTTGGCTCCAGTACCTCCTACGAGCAGTACTTC. Recombination connected TRBV29-1 to TRBJ2-7, with the D segment identity uncertain. The CDR3 contains 13 residues, cysteine and phenylalanine counted. The DNA shown is the 39-base CDR3, in frame from base 1. Trimming at the junction amounts to 4 bases on V and 0 bases on J, and the germline ends lie 10 bases apart. CDR1 SQVTM and CDR2 ANQGSEA were looked up in the germline V gene.